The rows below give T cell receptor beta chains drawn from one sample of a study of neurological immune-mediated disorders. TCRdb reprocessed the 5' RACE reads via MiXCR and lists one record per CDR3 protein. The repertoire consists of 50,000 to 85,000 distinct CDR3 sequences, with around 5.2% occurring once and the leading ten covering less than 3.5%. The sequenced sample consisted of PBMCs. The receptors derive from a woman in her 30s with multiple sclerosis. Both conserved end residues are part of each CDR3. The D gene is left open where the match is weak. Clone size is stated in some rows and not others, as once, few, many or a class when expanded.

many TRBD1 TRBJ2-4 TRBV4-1 CASSQPGQKNIQYF TGCGCCAGCAGCCAGCCGGGACAGAAAAACATTCAGTACTTC
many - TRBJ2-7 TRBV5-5 CASSFGGDSYEQYF TGTGCCAGCAGCTTTGGAGGAGACTCCTACGAGCAGTACTTC
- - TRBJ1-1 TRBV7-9 CASTPVGAGAGTEAFF TGTGCCAGCACCCCGGTGGGTGCGGGCGCTGGAACTGAAGCTTTCTTT
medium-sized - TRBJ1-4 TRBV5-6 CASSLIATNEKLFF TGTGCCAGCAGCTTGATAGCAACTAATGAAAAACTGTTTTTT
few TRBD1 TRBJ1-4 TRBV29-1 CSAAGTVNEKLFF TGCAGCGCCGCCGGGACAGTCAATGAAAAACTGTTTTTT
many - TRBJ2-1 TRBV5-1 CASRSRATETSYNEQFF TGCGCCAGCAGGTCACGGGCTACGGAGACCTCCTACAATGAGCAGTTCTTC
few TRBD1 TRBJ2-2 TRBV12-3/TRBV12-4 CASVYRGGTGELFF TGTGCCAGCGTTTACAGGGGTGGGACCGGGGAGCTGTTTTTT
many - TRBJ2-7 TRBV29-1 CSVGLGSYEQYF TGCAGCGTTGGTTTAGGTTCCTACGAGCAGTACTTC
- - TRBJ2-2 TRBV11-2 CASSLVAGTGELFF TGTGCCAGCAGCTTAGTCGCGGGCACCGGGGAGCTGTTTTTT
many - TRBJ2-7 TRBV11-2 CASSLDLSREYEQYF TGTGCCAGCAGCTTAGATCTTTCACGGGAATACGAGCAGTACTTC
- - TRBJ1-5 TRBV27 CASRGRGGSNQPQNF TGTGCCAGCAGGGGGCGAGGGGGGAGCAATCAGCCCCAGAATTTT
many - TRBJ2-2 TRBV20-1 CSARNFPGQDTGELFF TGCAGTGCTAGAAATTTCCCAGGGCAGGACACCGGGGAGCTGTTTTTT
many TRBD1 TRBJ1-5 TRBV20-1 CSASVGQGVYQPQHF TGCAGTGCTAGCGTGGGACAGGGGGTTTACCAGCCCCAGCATTTT
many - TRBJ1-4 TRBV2 CASSEAGEGEKLFF TGTGCCAGCAGTGAAGCAGGGGAAGGGGAAAAACTGTTTTTT
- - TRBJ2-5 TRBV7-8 CASSLGWGATQETQYF TGTGCCAGCAGCTTAGGGTGGGGGGCTACACAAGAGACCCAGTACTTC
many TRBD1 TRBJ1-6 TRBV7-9 CASSRDRRGSYNSPLHF TGTGCCAGCAGCCGGGACAGGCGAGGCTCCTATAATTCACCCCTCCACTTT
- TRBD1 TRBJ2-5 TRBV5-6 CASSIQGERETQYF TGTGCCAGCAGCATACAGGGGGAGAGAGAGACCCAGTACTTC
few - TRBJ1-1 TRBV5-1 CASSKTGTSDTEAFF TGCGCCAGCAGTAAAACCGGGACCTCAGACACTGAAGCTTTCTTT